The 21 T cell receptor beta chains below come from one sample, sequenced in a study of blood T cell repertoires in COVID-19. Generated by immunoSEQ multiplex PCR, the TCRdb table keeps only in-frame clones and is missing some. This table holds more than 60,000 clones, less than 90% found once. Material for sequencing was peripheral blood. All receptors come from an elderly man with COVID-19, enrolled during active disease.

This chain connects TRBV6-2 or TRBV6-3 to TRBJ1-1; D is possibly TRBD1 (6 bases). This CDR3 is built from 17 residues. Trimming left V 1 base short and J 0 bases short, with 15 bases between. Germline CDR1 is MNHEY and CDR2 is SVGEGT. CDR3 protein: CASSYLWDTPVNTEAFF. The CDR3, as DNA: TGTGCCAGCAGTTACTTGTGGGACACCCCGGTGAACACTGAAGCTTTCTTT.

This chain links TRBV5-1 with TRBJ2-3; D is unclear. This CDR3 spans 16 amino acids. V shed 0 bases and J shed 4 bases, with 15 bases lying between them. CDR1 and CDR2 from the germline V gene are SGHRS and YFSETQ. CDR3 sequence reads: CASSLEARIQPDTQYF. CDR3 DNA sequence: TGCGCCAGCAGCTTGGAGGCTAGGATCCAACCAGATACGCAGTATTTT.

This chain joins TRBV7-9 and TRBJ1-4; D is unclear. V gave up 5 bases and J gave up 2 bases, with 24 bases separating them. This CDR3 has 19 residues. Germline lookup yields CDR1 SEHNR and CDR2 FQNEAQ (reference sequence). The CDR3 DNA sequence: TGTGCCAGCAGCCCATCGGGGAGCGCGGACTACGAGACTAATGAAAAACTGTTTTTT. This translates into CASSPSGSADYETNEKLFF.

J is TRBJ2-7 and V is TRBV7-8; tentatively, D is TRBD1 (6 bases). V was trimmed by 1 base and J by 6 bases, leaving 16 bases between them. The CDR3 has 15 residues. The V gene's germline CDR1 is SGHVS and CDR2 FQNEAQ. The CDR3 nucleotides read TGTGCCAGCAGCTTAGTGACAGGTCCCCCTCGCGAGCAGTACTTC. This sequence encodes CASSLVTGPPREQYF.

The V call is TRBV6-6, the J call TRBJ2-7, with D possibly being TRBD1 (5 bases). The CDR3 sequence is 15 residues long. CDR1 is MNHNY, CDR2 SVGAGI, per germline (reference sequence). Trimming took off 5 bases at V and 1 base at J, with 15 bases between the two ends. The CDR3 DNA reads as TGTGCCAGCAGTATCGGTGCAGGGCGGTCCTACGAGCAGTACTTC. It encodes CASSIGAGRSYEQYF.

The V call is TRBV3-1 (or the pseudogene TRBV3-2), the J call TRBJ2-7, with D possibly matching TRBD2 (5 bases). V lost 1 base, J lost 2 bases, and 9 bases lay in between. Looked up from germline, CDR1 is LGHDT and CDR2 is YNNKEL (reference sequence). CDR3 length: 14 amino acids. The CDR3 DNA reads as TGTGCCAGCAGCCAAGGAGTGACTACCTACGAGCAGTACTTC. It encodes CASSQGVTTYEQYF.

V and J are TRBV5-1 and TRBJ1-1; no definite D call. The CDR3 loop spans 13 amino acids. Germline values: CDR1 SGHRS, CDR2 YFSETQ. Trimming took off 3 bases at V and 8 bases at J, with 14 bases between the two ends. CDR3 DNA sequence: TGCGCCAGCAGCTCCTCCCAGGCGAGAGAAGCTTTCTTT. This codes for CASSSSQAREAFF.

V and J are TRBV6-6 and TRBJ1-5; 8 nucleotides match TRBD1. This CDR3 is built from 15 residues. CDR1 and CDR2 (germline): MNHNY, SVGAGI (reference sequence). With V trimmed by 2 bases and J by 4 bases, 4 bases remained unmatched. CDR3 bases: TGTGCCAGCAGTTACGACAGGGGACGAAATCAGCCCCAGCATTTT. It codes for CASSYDRGRNQPQHF.

The CDR3 spells CASSSSLGLDGEKLFF. As DNA, the CDR3 is TGCGCCAGCAGCTCCTCCCTGGGCTTGGATGGTGAAAAACTGTTTTTT. The gene calls are TRBV5-1 and TRBJ1-4; D call uncertain. Trimming took 3 bases from V and 7 from J, leaving 19 bases between them. The germline gives CDR1 SGHRS, CDR2 YFSETQ. This CDR3 contains 16 residues. Full variable domain (rest looked up from reference TRBV5-1 and TRBJ1-4): KAGVTQTPRYLIKTRGQQVTLSCSPISGHRSVSWYQQTPGQGLQFLFEYFSETQRNKGNFPGRFSGRQFSNSRSEMNVSTLELGDSALYLCASSSSLGLDGEKLFFGSGTQLSVL.

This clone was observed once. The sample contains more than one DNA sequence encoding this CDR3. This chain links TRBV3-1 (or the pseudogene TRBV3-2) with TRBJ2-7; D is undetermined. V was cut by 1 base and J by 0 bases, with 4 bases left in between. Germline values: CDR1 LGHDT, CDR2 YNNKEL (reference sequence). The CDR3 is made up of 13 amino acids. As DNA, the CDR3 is TGTGCCAGCAGCCAAGCCAACTCCTACGAGCAGTACTTC. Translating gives CASSQANSYEQYF.

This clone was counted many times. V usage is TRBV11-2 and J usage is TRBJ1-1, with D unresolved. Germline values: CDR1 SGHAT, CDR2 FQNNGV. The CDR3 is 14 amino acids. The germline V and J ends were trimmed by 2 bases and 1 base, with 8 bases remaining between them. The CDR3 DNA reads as TGTGCCAGCAGCTTACGGGGTAGGAACACTGAAGCTTTCTTT. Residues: CASSLRGRNTEAFF.

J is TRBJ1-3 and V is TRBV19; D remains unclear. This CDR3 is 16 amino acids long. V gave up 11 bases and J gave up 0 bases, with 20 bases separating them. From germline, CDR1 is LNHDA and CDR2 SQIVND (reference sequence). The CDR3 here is CACKPHSGRSGNTIYF. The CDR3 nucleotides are TGTGCCTGCAAGCCCCACAGTGGGCGCTCTGGAAACACCATATATTTT.

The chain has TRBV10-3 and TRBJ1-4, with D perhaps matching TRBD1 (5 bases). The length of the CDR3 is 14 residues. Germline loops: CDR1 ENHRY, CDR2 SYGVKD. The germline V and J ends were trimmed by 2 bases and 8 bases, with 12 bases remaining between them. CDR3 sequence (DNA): TGTGCCATCAGTGAGGAAGGGGTTGGGGAAAAACTGTTTTTT. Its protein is CAISEEGVGEKLFF.

The CDR3: CAKQGTEEETQYF. The CDR3 nucleotides read TGTGCCAAACAGGGGACGGAGGAAGAGACCCAGTACTTC. The chain employs TRBV6-4 and TRBJ2-5, with 7 nucleotides matching TRBD1. V gave up 10 bases and J gave up 3 bases; unmatched junction bases: 8. The CDR3 consists of 13 residues. CDR1 and CDR2 from the germline V gene are MRHNA and SNTAGT.

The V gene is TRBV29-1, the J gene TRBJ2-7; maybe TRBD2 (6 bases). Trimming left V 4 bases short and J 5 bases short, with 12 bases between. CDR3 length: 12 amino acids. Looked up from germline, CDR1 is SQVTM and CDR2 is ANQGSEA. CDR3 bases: TGCAGCGTTGGGCGGAGGGAAGACGAGCAGTACTTC. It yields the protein CSVGRREDEQYF.

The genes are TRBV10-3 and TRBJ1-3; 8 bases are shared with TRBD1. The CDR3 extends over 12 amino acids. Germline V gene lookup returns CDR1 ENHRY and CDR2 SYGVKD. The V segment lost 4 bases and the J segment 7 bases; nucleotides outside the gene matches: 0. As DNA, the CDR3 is TGTGCCATCAGTGGACAGGGGAACACCATATATTTT. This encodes CAISGQGNTIYF.

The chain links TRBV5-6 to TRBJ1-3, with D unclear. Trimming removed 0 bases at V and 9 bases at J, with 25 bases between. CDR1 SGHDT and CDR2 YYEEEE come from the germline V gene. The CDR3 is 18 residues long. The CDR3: CASSLGFGGQRERSTIYF. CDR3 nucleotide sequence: TGTGCCAGCAGCTTGGGGTTCGGTGGGCAGCGGGAAAGAAGCACCATATATTTT.

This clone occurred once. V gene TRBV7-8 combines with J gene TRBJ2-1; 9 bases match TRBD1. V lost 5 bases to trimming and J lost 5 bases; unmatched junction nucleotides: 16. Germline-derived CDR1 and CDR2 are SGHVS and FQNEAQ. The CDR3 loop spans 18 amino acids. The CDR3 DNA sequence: TGTGCCAGCAGCCTCGATAACTTTGGGACAGGGATTCACAATGAGCAGTTCTTC. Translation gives CASSLDNFGTGIHNEQFF. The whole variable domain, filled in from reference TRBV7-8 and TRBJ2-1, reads GAGVSQSPRYKVAKRGQDVALRCDPISGHVSLFWYQQALGQGPEFLTYFQNEAQLDKSGLPSDRFFAERPEGSVSTLKIQRTQQEDSAVYLCASSLDNFGTGIHNEQFFGPGTRLTVL.

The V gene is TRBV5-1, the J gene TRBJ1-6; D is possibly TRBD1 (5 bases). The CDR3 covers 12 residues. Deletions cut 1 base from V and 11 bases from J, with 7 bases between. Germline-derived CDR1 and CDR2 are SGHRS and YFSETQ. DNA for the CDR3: TGCGCCAGCAGCTTGATAGGGGCACCCCTCCACTTT. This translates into CASSLIGAPLHF.

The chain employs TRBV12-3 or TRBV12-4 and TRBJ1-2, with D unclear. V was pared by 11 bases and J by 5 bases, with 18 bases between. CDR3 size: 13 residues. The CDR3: CAGSSSVGYGYTF. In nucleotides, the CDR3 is TGTGCCGGAAGCAGCTCAGTCGGGTATGGCTACACCTTC.

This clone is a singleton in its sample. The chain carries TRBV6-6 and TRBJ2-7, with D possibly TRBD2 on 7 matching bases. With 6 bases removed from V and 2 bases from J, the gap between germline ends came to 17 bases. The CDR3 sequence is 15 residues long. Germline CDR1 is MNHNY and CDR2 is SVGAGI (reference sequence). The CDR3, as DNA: TGTGCCAGCAGGACGGGGGGCAGGGCTACCTACGAGCAGTACTTC. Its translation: CASRTGGRATYEQYF.